Listed here are 14 T cell receptor beta chains from one sample, sequenced in a study of shared clonotypes between healthy human individuals (dated by TCRdb to 2018 to 2021). Library preparation used the immunoSEQ multiplex PCR assay. TCRdb's version of the immuneACCESS table is confined to in-frame rearrangements and falls short of the full clone set. An unresolved V gene accounts for under half of the shortfall where checked; the remainder is of unknown origin. This sample is represented by 2 million to 3 million clones; roughly 92% of them were singletons. Together, the top ten hold around 0.15% of the sample. Sequenced: naive CD4+ T cells sorted from blood. In light of the paper, this sample's cell subset or site label describes: CD45RA+ positively selected. These receptors originate from a man between 18 and 29 years old in good health.

V usage is TRBV5-1 and J usage is TRBJ2-3; tentative D call: TRBD2 (6 bases). The V and J ends lost 4 bases and 0 bases respectively, with 12 bases between them. The CDR3 has 15 residues. Germline assignment: CDR1 SGHRS and CDR2 YFSETQ. CDR3 amino acids: CASSISGSSTDTQYF. The DNA for the CDR3 is TGCGCCAGCAGCATTAGCGGATCTAGCACAGATACGCAGTATTTT.

This clone appeared once. The chain links TRBV10-1 to TRBJ2-3, with 9 bases identical to TRBD2. Trimming removed 2 bases from V and 6 bases from J; junction bases left unmatched: 9. The CDR3 is made up of 16 amino acids. Germline V gives CDR1 WNHNN, CDR2 SYGVQD (reference sequence). The CDR3 DNA follows: TGCGCCAGCAGTGAGGCCGGGACTAGCAAATTCGATACGCAGTATTTT. Translation gives CASSEAGTSKFDTQYF.

The rearrangement links TRBV7-2 to TRBJ2-5, with D hard to call. V lost 3 bases and J lost 5, with 7 bases in between. Germline CDR1 is SGHTA and CDR2 is FQGNSA. This CDR3 is 12 amino acids long. This chain's CDR3 is CASSFFGETQYF. The CDR3 DNA reads TGTGCCAGCAGCTTCTTCGGGGAGACCCAGTACTTC.

The chain carries TRBV5-1 and TRBJ2-1; 7 nucleotides match TRBD2. The J segment lost 6 bases and the V segment lost 0 bases, leaving 3 bases of the junction unmatched. CDR3 length equals 14 residues. Germline V lookup: CDR1 SGHRS, CDR2 YFSETQ. This CDR3 reads CASSLALATNEQFF. CDR3 DNA sequence: TGCGCCAGCAGCTTGGCACTAGCGACCAATGAGCAGTTCTTC.

This chain links TRBV18 with TRBJ1-2; weak D call: TRBD1 (5 bases). Trimming shortened V by 6 bases and J by 6 bases, and 17 bases separated the two germline ends. The germline gives CDR1 KGHSH, CDR2 LQKENI. The length of the CDR3 is 14 residues. This chain's CDR3 is CASSTREVSHGYTF. DNA of the CDR3: TGTGCCAGCTCCACCAGGGAAGTATCCCATGGCTACACCTTC. Combining the CDR3 with reference TRBV18 and TRBJ1-2 gives the whole variable domain NAGVMQNPRHLVRRRGQEARLRCSPMKGHSHVYWYRQLPEEGLKFMVYLQKENIIDESGMPKERFSAEFPKEGPSILRIQQVVRGDSAAYFCASSTREVSHGYTFGSGTRLTVV.

For this clone: Other nucleotide sequences in the sample specify the same CDR3. This chain uses TRBV5-1 with TRBJ2-7; 10 bases fit TRBD1. Germline V lookup: CDR1 SGHRS, CDR2 YFSETQ. This CDR3 is 15 amino acids long. V lost 4 bases, J lost 0 bases, and 4 bases stayed unmatched. CDR3 sequence (DNA): TGCGCCAGCAGCCCGGGACAGGGGAGCTCCTACGAGCAGTACTTC. Translated: CASSPGQGSSYEQYF.

The V call is TRBV5-1, the J call TRBJ1-1; D unclear. Between the trimmed V and J ends, which lost 4 bases and 7 bases, there was a span of 11 bases. The length of the CDR3 is 12 residues. CDR1 is SGHRS and CDR2 is YFSETQ in the germline V gene. In DNA form, the CDR3 reads TGCGCCAGCAGCGTTACCGGGCTTGAAGCTTTCTTT. This encodes CASSVTGLEAFF.

The V call is TRBV6-6, the J call TRBJ2-5; D is unresolved. CDR3 length: 15 amino acids. The V gene lost 7 bases and the J gene lost 2 bases, with 17 bases spanning the gap. CDR1 and CDR2 (germline): MNHNY, SVGAGI (reference sequence). CDR3 sequence: CASTPEWTAQETQYF. In DNA form, the CDR3 reads TGTGCCAGCACCCCGGAGTGGACGGCACAAGAGACCCAGTACTTC.

This chain uses TRBV2 with TRBJ2-3; 10 bases agree with TRBD2. The V gene's germline CDR1 is SNHLY and CDR2 FYNNEI. The V gene end was trimmed by 5 bases and the J gene end by 4 bases; junction bases not matched to a gene: 3. The CDR3 consists of 14 residues. The CDR3 loop is CASSYGTSADTQYF. DNA of the CDR3: TGTGCCAGCAGTTACGGGACTAGCGCAGATACGCAGTATTTT.

In the case of this clone: This sample also contains other DNA sequences that code for the same CDR3. The chain carries TRBV18 and TRBJ2-5; D is unclear. V was cut by 3 bases and J by 1 base, with 9 bases left in between. Germline V gene data show CDR1 as KGHSH and CDR2 as LQKENI. This CDR3 has 14 amino acids. The CDR3 loop reads CASSPPGFQETQYF. CDR3 in DNA: TGTGCCAGCTCACCGCCAGGATTCCAAGAGACCCAGTACTTC.

In regard to this clone: Other nucleotide sequences in the sample specify the same CDR3. This CDR3 is CSVVSGANVLTF. As DNA, the CDR3 is TGCAGCGTTGTGTCTGGGGCCAACGTCCTGACTTTC. The chain links TRBV29-1 to TRBJ2-6; D gene uncertain. The CDR3 sequence is 12 residues long. V was shortened by 4 bases and J by 1 base, with 2 bases between the two germline ends. Germline V gene sequence: CDR1 SQVTM, CDR2 ANQGSEA.

This chain uses TRBV6-5 with TRBJ2-2; no reliable D call. The CDR3 covers 16 residues. Germline CDR1 MNHEY, CDR2 SVGAGI. V shed 3 bases and J shed 1 base, with 12 bases lying between them. The CDR3, as DNA: TGTGCCAGCAGTTATCAACGACCCCGGAACACCGGGGAGCTGTTTTTT. It codes for CASSYQRPRNTGELFF.

This chain joins TRBV6-1 and TRBJ2-1; 10 positions match TRBD2. Losses at the gene ends were 6 bases for V and 4 bases for J; bases not matched to a gene: 0. This CDR3 is built from 13 residues. Germline-derived CDR1 and CDR2 are MNHNS and SASEGT. In DNA form, the CDR3 reads TGTGCCAGCAGACTAGCGGGGTACAATGAGCAGTTCTTC. Translation: CASRLAGYNEQFF.

This clone was seen a single time. CDR3 sequence (DNA): TGTGCCAGCAGCAAAGGAGGGGGGACAGGGGTCGAGCAGTACTTC. It translates to CASSKGGGTGVEQYF. The chain employs TRBV2 and TRBJ2-7, with TRBD1 identical over 10 bases. V dropped 6 bases and J dropped 6; count of bases not matched to a gene: 11. The CDR3 totals 15 residues. The germline V gene has CDR1 SNHLY and CDR2 FYNNEI.